Below, 10 T cell receptor beta chains from the same sample are listed, as sequenced in a study of T cells expressing NK-cell markers. From the 5' RACE reads, TCRdb lists one entry per CDR3 protein and no DNA. The sample is made up of about 390,000 distinct CDR3 sequences, and the top ten hold roughly a tenth of it. Input material: blood T cells: a sorted CD56 or NKG2C T cell subset, CD4+ or CD8+ T cells, or bulk PBMC T cells (not recorded which). The receptors were sampled from a woman aged 45-65 years in good health.

This chain's CDR3 is CSVESRMNTEAFF. V and J are TRBV29-1 and TRBJ1-1. Germline values: CDR1 SQVTM, CDR2 ANQGSEA. This CDR3 region has 13 residues.

This chain joins TRBV3-1 and TRBJ2-7. This CDR3 has 13 residues. CDR1 is LGHDT and CDR2 is YNNKEL in the germline V gene (reference sequence). The CDR3 loop reads CASSQGIRTEQYF.

This chain connects TRBV6-1 to TRBJ2-2. The CDR3 is 14 amino acids. CDR1 and CDR2 (germline): MNHNS, SASEGT. The CDR3: CASRKLAITGELFF.

V is TRBV3-1 and J is TRBJ2-7; absent DNA, TCRdb's TRBD1 call cannot be checked. The CDR3 extends over 15 amino acids. Germline CDR1 reads LGHDT; CDR2 reads YNNKEL (reference sequence). The CDR3: CASSQEYGQGYEQYF.

The V and J genes are TRBV5-6 and TRBJ1-1. The germline V gene has CDR1 SGHDT and CDR2 YYEEEE. This CDR3 region has 14 residues. This CDR3 is CASTSKYGNTEAFF.

This chain uses TRBV12-3 or TRBV12-4 with TRBJ2-1; checking the TCRdb D call of TRBD2 is not possible without DNA. The CDR3 length is 13 residues. The CDR3 region is CASKAGGPGEQFF.

The V call is TRBV12-3 or TRBV12-4, the J call TRBJ2-3; without DNA, the TCRdb call of TRBD1 cannot be checked. The CDR3 extends over 14 amino acids. The CDR3 is CASSLVQGRDTQYF.

V gene TRBV25-1 combines with J gene TRBJ2-5; as DNA is missing, the TRBD2 call by TCRdb cannot be tested. Per the germline V gene, CDR1 is MGHDK and CDR2 is SYGVNS. The CDR3 is 11 residues long. This CDR3 is CASWEGETQYF.

CDR3 protein: CSARDNPGGNTIYF. The chain links TRBV20-1 to TRBJ1-3; lacking DNA, the TRBD1 call made by TCRdb goes unchecked. The CDR3 is made up of 14 amino acids. Germline V lookup: CDR1 DFQATT, CDR2 SNEGSKA (reference sequence).

The rearrangement uses TRBV14 and TRBJ2-7; TCRdb selects TRBD1, and the lack of DNA leaves this call unchecked. The CDR3 loop spans 12 amino acids. Germline V CDR1 and CDR2: SGHDN, FVKESK. The CDR3 here is CASSHRGYEQYF.